A single sample gave rise to the 28 T cell receptor beta chains below, sequenced in a study of CD8+CD57+ T cells in acquired aplastic anemia. Patients chosen for sequencing had CD8+CD57+ cells that had expanded, as shown by flow cytometry. Template material for TCR beta VDJ and CDR3 profiling consisted of genomic DNA. TCRdb re-analysed the reads in MiXCR, keeping a single row per CDR3 protein. The table has some 150,000 distinct CDR3 sequences, roughly half seen once; the top ten hold roughly 12%. Sample: sorted CD4+, CD8+, or CD8+CD57+ T cells (not recorded which) from PBMCs. All receptors derive from a human donor with aplastic anemia.

Ten or more counts support this clonotype. The rearrangement uses TRBV20-1 and TRBJ2-2, with 13 bases lining up with TRBD2. The germline V gene has CDR1 DFQATT and CDR2 SNEGSKA (reference sequence). CDR3 size: 16 residues. V was clipped by 0 bases and J by 7 bases; unmatched bases: 5. The CDR3 DNA is TGCAGTGCTAGAGATGGGACTAGCGGGGATGTCGGGGAGCTGTTTTTT. Translating it yields CSARDGTSGDVGELFF.

This clonotype was seen ten or more times. This chain connects TRBV20-1 to TRBJ2-7; 8 nucleotides match TRBD2. V lost 5 bases to trimming and J lost 5 bases; unmatched junction nucleotides: 11. Germline V gene sequence: CDR1 DFQATT, CDR2 SNEGSKA (reference sequence). The CDR3 is 14 amino acids. The CDR3 DNA reads TGCAGTGCTGCCCCTCTAGCGGGCGACAACGAGCAGTACTTC. It yields the protein CSAAPLAGDNEQYF.

This clonotype was seen at least ten times. The chain links TRBV2 to TRBJ1-5; 8 nucleotides agree with TRBD1. The trim removed 1 base at V and 7 bases at J, leaving 3 bases unmatched. Germline loops: CDR1 SNHLY, CDR2 FYNNEI. The CDR3 extends over 14 amino acids. This CDR3 reads CASSEVDRDQPQHF. The CDR3 DNA follows: TGTGCCAGCAGTGAAGTGGACAGGGACCAGCCCCAGCATTTT.

V and J are TRBV7-2 and TRBJ2-7; no reliable D call. The germline V gene encodes CDR1 SGHTA and CDR2 FQGNSA. V was clipped by 1 base and J by 11 bases, with 9 bases between them. This CDR3 region has 11 residues. The CDR3 protein is CASSLGQAKYF. DNA for the CDR3: TGTGCCAGCAGCTTAGGGCAGGCGAAGTACTTC.

This clonotype was recorded a few times. The V gene is TRBV15, the J gene TRBJ2-5; TRBD2 is a possible D gene (6 bases). Germline CDR1 and CDR2: LNHNV and YYDKDF (reference sequence). Trimming shortened V by 3 bases and J by 4 bases, and 15 bases separated the two germline ends. The CDR3 is 15 residues long. The CDR3 is CATSRGGRDLETQYF. In nucleotides, the CDR3 is TGTGCCACCAGCAGGGGGGGACGGGATCTAGAGACCCAGTACTTC.

This clonotype was detected ten times or more. The chain uses TRBV6-1 and TRBJ1-1; D uncertain. V lost 1 base and J lost 0, with 9 bases in between. The length of the CDR3 is 15 residues. Germline assignment: CDR1 MNHNS and CDR2 SASEGT. The CDR3 here is CASSEGRVLNTEAFF. As DNA, the CDR3 is TGTGCCAGCAGTGAAGGAAGGGTCCTGAACACTGAAGCTTTCTTT.

This chain links TRBV5-1 with TRBJ2-3; possible D gene TRBD1, 6 bases. Trimming removed 3 bases from V and 0 bases from J, with 8 bases in between. The CDR3 is 14 amino acids. Germline V gene lookup returns CDR1 SGHRS and CDR2 YFSETQ. This CDR3 is CASSWTASTDTQYF. The CDR3 DNA follows: TGCGCCAGCAGCTGGACAGCCAGCACAGATACGCAGTATTTT.

This clonotype was seen at least ten times. The rearrangement links TRBV5-6 to TRBJ1-1; the D gene is possibly TRBD1 (5 bases). The CDR3 has 15 residues. Germline values: CDR1 SGHDT, CDR2 YYEEEE. The germline V and J ends were trimmed by 2 bases and 0 bases, with 11 bases remaining between them. The CDR3 region is CASSFLRTMNTEAFF. In DNA, the CDR3 is TGTGCCAGCAGCTTTCTTCGGACAATGAACACTGAAGCTTTCTTT.

This sequence joins TRBV2 and TRBJ1-5; 7 nucleotides align to TRBD1. Germline V lookup: CDR1 SNHLY, CDR2 FYNNEI. Unmatched junction bases numbered 9, after V lost 5 bases and J lost 5 bases. CDR3 length equals 15 residues. CDR3 amino acids: CASSRDSGGDQPQHF. The CDR3 DNA is TGTGCCAGCAGTAGGGACAGTGGGGGAGATCAGCCCCAGCATTTT.

At least ten counts were recorded for this clonotype. The V call is TRBV9, the J call TRBJ2-7, with a weak D call TRBD2 (6 bases). The V and J ends lost 5 bases and 2 bases respectively, with 20 bases between them. The germline gives CDR1 SGDLS, CDR2 YYNGEE. The length of the CDR3 is 16 residues. The CDR3 here is CASRPLGGWGTYEQYF. The CDR3 region has the DNA TGTGCCAGCAGGCCCTTGGGGGGTTGGGGGACCTACGAGCAGTACTTC.

This clonotype was detected many times. The V and J genes are TRBV9 and TRBJ2-2, with D tentatively TRBD1 (6 bases). CDR1 is SGDLS and CDR2 is YYNGEE in the germline V gene. Trimming cost V 2 bases and J 6 bases, with 17 bases left between them. This CDR3 is 16 amino acids long. CDR3 in DNA: TGTGCCAGCAGCGTGGGGGCAAAGCAGTGGGCCGGGGAGCTGTTTTTT. Encoded protein: CASSVGAKQWAGELFF. The whole variable domain, remainder taken from reference TRBV9 and TRBJ2-2, is DSGVTQTPKHLITATGQRVTLRCSPRSGDLSVYWYQQSLDQGLQFLIQYYNGEERAKGNILERFSAQQFPDLHSELNLSSLELGDSALYFCASSVGAKQWAGELFFGEGSRLTVL.

This clonotype was observed at least ten times. This chain connects TRBV7-9 to TRBJ2-1, with D unresolved. Germline-derived CDR1 and CDR2 are SEHNR and FQNEAQ (reference sequence). V lost 3 bases and J 6 bases, leaving 6 bases between the germline ends. This CDR3 region has 12 residues. DNA for the CDR3: TGTGCCAGCAGCTTTTGGACCAATGAGCAGTTCTTC. Translation gives CASSFWTNEQFF.

The chain links TRBV7-2 to TRBJ2-7; TRBD2 agrees at 8 bases. The CDR3 contains 15 residues. Losses at the gene ends were 5 bases for V and 5 bases for J; bases not matched to a gene: 11. From germline, CDR1 is SGHTA and CDR2 FQGNSA. The CDR3 loop is CASSTSGTRPNEQYF. CDR3 DNA sequence: TGTGCCAGCAGCACCTCCGGGACTAGGCCCAACGAGCAGTACTTC.

This rearrangement joins TRBV2 to TRBJ2-3; D assignment may be TRBD1 or TRBD2 (5 bases each). Germline CDR1 is SNHLY and CDR2 is FYNNEI. The germline V and J ends were trimmed by 4 bases and 6 bases, with 14 bases remaining between them. This CDR3 spans 14 amino acids. The CDR3 DNA sequence: TGTGCCAGCAGTGTATTGGGGGATAGGGATACGCAGTATTTT. It codes for CASSVLGDRDTQYF.

The rearrangement links TRBV20-1 to TRBJ2-7; D uncertain. The CDR3 length is 11 residues. The germline V gene has CDR1 DFQATT and CDR2 SNEGSKA (reference sequence). Trimming took off 5 bases at V and 0 bases at J, with 5 bases between the two ends. The CDR3 coding sequence is TGCAGTGCTCGGCACTCCTACGAGCAGTACTTC. Translated, it gives CSARHSYEQYF.

This clonotype was seen a handful of times. V is TRBV10-1 and J is TRBJ2-7; D may be TRBD1 (6 bases). The CDR3 sequence is 16 residues long. Germline V gene data show CDR1 as WNHNN and CDR2 as SYGVQD (reference sequence). The ends were cut back, 3 bases at V and 2 bases at J, with 17 bases in the middle. Here the CDR3 DNA reads TGCGCCAGCAGTGATTGTGCCAGGGGCTTTACCTACGAGCAGTACTTC. Protein product: CASSDCARGFTYEQYF.

This clonotype was counted many times. The genes are TRBV29-1 and TRBJ1-2; no firm D call. Germline loops: CDR1 SQVTM, CDR2 ANQGSEA. V was pared by 3 bases and J by 6 bases, with 8 bases between. The CDR3 sequence is 11 residues long. In DNA, the CDR3 is TGCAGCGTTGATTCTAGGAATGGCTACACCTTC. This gives the protein CSVDSRNGYTF.

The chain combines TRBV15 with TRBJ1-2; 7 bases align to TRBD1. The V gene end was trimmed by 5 bases and the J gene end by 4 bases; junction bases not matched to a gene: 25. The germline V gene has CDR1 LNHNV and CDR2 YYDKDF (reference sequence). This CDR3 comprises 20 residues. As DNA, the CDR3 is TGTGCCACCAGCCAGAGAGGGCAGGGATCCATCATGGGACAGACCTATGGCTACACCTTC. Its protein product is CATSQRGQGSIMGQTYGYTF.

V and J are TRBV29-1 and TRBJ2-7, with D uncertain. V was clipped by 5 bases and J by 0 bases, with 11 bases between them. The length of the CDR3 is 13 residues. Germline values: CDR1 SQVTM, CDR2 ANQGSEA. The CDR3 protein is CSVRGATSYEQYF. The CDR3 bases are TGCAGCGTTCGTGGAGCGACCTCCTACGAGCAGTACTTC.

A remark on this clonotype: The junction does not match germline at one end; this may be a read error. This chain connects TRBV19 to TRBJ1-5; no clear D. The germline gives CDR1 LNHDA, CDR2 SQIVND (reference sequence). The CDR3 is made up of 14 amino acids. The CDR3 bases are TGTGCCAGTGGTATAAGAGATGGCAATCAGCCCCAGCATTTT. Translation: CASGIRDGNQPQHF.

V is TRBV7-8 and J is TRBJ2-2, with 9 nucleotides matching TRBD2. This CDR3 is 15 amino acids long. CDR1 is SGHVS, CDR2 FQNEAQ, per germline. With V trimmed by 5 bases and J by 1 base, 2 bases remained unmatched. CDR3 sequence reads: CASSLSGGNTGELFF. CDR3 coding DNA: TGTGCCAGCAGCCTTAGCGGGGGGAACACCGGGGAGCTGTTTTTT.

The chain carries TRBV7-2 and TRBJ2-7, with 8 bases matching TRBD1. This CDR3 comprises 11 residues. J was trimmed by 9 bases and V by 5 bases; bases with no gene match: 3. CDR1 is SGHTA and CDR2 is FQGNSA in the germline V gene. The CDR3 here is CASSEDRGQYF. CDR3 nucleotide sequence: TGTGCCAGCAGCGAAGACAGGGGGCAGTACTTC.

This clonotype was seen only a few times. The chain joins TRBV10-1 to TRBJ1-2, with unresolved D. This CDR3 contains 11 residues. The germline V gene encodes CDR1 WNHNN and CDR2 SYGVQD (reference sequence). Trimming took off 0 bases at V and 6 bases at J, with 2 bases between the two ends. The DNA of the CDR3 is TGCGCCAGCAGTGAGTCGCATGGCTACACCTTC. Translated, it gives CASSESHGYTF.

This clonotype was found a few times. This chain connects TRBV15 to TRBJ2-5; D might be TRBD2 (5 bases). V was cut by 0 bases and J by 4 bases, with 12 bases left in between. The CDR3 spans 15 residues. From germline, CDR1 is LNHNV and CDR2 YYDKDF (reference sequence). CDR3 coding DNA: TGTGCCACCAGCAGAGACCTAGCAGTGGGAGAGACCCAGTACTTC. This encodes CATSRDLAVGETQYF.

The chain has TRBV27 and TRBJ1-6; the D is unclear. Trimming took 6 bases from V and 3 from J, leaving 12 bases between them. CDR1 is MNHEY and CDR2 is SMNVEV in the germline V gene (reference sequence). The CDR3 has 15 amino acids. CDR3 sequence: CASSSRVRYNSPLHF. CDR3 in DNA: TGTGCCAGCAGCTCTCGGGTCCGCTATAATTCACCCCTCCACTTT.

The chain is built from TRBV20-1 and TRBJ2-3; D unclear. The CDR3 has 16 amino acids. CDR1 is DFQATT and CDR2 is SNEGSKA in the germline V gene (reference sequence). Deletions cut 0 bases from V and 4 bases from J, with 17 bases between. The CDR3 DNA reads TGCAGTGCTAGAGATGCCGAGACCTCGGCGGCAGATACGCAGTATTTT. It translates to CSARDAETSAADTQYF.

The table lists this clonotype with a few counts. V gene TRBV10-3 combines with J gene TRBJ2-7; TRBD2 is a possible D gene (6 bases). The CDR3 runs to 14 residues. Germline lookup yields CDR1 ENHRY and CDR2 SYGVKD. V gave up 0 bases and J gave up 7 bases, with 13 bases separating them. Here the CDR3 DNA reads TGTGCCATCAGTGAGTCAGCTGATGGGGGGGAGCAGTACTTC. Protein sequence: CAISESADGGEQYF.

This clonotype came up many times. The genes are TRBV29-1 and TRBJ1-2, with a possible D match to TRBD1 (6 bases). Germline-derived CDR1 and CDR2 are SQVTM and ANQGSEA. The V end was cut by 7 bases, the J end by 6 bases, with 12 bases between. This CDR3 has 11 residues. The CDR3 DNA sequence: TGCAGCGCACAAACAGGGAATGGCTACACCTTC. Encoded protein: CSAQTGNGYTF.